The TCR beta chain under discussion was sequenced for a study of blood T cell repertoires in COVID-19 (dated by TCRdb to 2018 to 2021). Study-level background: Samples from collaborators originated in the United States, Italy and Spain and spanned both the acute and convalescent phases of COVID-19. The material from the prospective study consisted of cDNA or gDNA derived from T cells, B-cell-depleted T cells, or PBMCs. The dataset comprised deeply sampled blood TCRbeta repertoires from subjects exposed to, actively infected with, or recovered from COVID-19. A freely available public database, intended as a resource for researchers studying the immune response to SARS-CoV-2, is where the repertoires were released. The samples were drawn from two sources: the first 160 participants of the ongoing ImmuneRACE study, and 1,000 to 1,500 subjects contributed by 6 global collaborators. Nearly every sample came with metadata listing a de-identified subject ID, COVID-19 status, age in years and sex. Where available, HLA class I and class II types were obtained from metadata supplied by the sample provider rather than from assay-based typing. What the authors observed across the whole study: Clinical and demographic metadata were provided uncurated, with the amount varying by source and participant.

Participants in the prospective study were aged roughly 18 to 100 years, lived in 20 to 30 United States geographic areas, and enrolled through a virtual design. In the prospective study, participants were assigned to cohorts based on the clinical history participants reported in a screening survey and a study questionnaire. A participant counted as exposed if, within 2 weeks of entering the study, that participant had been in contact with someone who had a PCR-confirmed or clinician-diagnosed COVID-19 case. Mobile phlebotomists in the prospective study collected whole blood, serum and a nasopharyngeal or oropharyngeal swab from every participant. Over a roughly 2-month period, participants in the prospective study had the option of providing additional blood draws and questionnaires. Before DNA extraction, blood samples from the prospective study were shipped at room temperature or frozen. TCRbeta CDR3 regions were amplified from genomic DNA by means of the immunoSEQ Assay, a bias-controlled multiplex PCR. For the original study's pipeline: Within the assay, amplification of reference gene primers was used to estimate how many nucleated cells each sample contained. To quantify the absolute abundance of each unique TCRbeta CDR3 rearrangement, sequence reads were collapsed and filtered. For each sample, productive Simpson clonality was calculated as the square root of Simpson's diversity index across productive rearrangements. This immuneACCESS table, as held by TCRdb, lists in-frame sequences with V and J called but not all clones. Of the missing ones, under half trace to an unresolved V gene in checked studies; the others have no known cause. V and J calls and clone size are those listed in that table; D and trimming were worked out from the DNA. The sample table holds about 270,000 clones, of which less than 95% were seen once. Clones ranked in the top ten supply about 3% of the sample.

As to this clone: This clone's antigen is unknown. No per-base quality is available; no much larger clone lies one base away.

From the cysteine through the phenylalanine, the CDR3 covers 14 amino acids. The sequence is cut down to CDR3 DNA, 42 bases in frame from base 1. V sheds 6 bases and J sheds 0 bases, leaving 9 bases between their ends. The germline V gene supplies CDR1 ENHRY and CDR2 SYGVKD. The source is a man aged 35 to 55 who had been exposed to COVID-19. The V and J segments used are TRBV10-3 and TRBJ1-5, with an unclear D gene assignment. Sequenced material: PBMCs or T cells enriched from blood (not recorded which). The nucleotides are TGTGCCATCAGCCACACAGATAGCAATCAGCCCCAGCATTTT. It translates to CAISHTDSNQPQHF.